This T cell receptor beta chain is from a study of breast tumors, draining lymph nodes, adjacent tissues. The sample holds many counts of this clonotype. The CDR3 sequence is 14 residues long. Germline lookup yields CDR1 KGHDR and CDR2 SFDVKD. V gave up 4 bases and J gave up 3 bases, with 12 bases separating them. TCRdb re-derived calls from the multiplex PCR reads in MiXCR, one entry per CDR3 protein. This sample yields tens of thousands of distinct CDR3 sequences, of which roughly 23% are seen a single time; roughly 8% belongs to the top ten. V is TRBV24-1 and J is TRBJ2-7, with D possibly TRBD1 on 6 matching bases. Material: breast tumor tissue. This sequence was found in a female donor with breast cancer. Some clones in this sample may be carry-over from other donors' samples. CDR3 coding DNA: TGTGCCACCAGTGAACGAGGGACAAGCTACGAGCAGTACTTC. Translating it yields CATSERGTSYEQYF.